The clone carrying this T cell receptor beta chain was detected only a few times. Its specificity is not known. Being off target in a library aimed at alpha chains, this beta chain has a size of little meaning. This entry is derived from a study of spatial heterogeneity in lung cancer. Time point meaning: sample taken at primary tumor resection. There were some 76 donors, all of them untreated patients with early-stage non-small cell lung cancer. Using its own MiXCR run on the 5' RACE reads, TCRdb lists one record per CDR3 protein. The sample yields roughly 17,000 distinct CDR3 sequences, 5% to 8% seen once. CDR1 is SGHTA, CDR2 FQGNSA, per germline. CDR3 length: 14 residues. Trimming took off 5 bases at V and 0 bases at J, with 9 bases between the two ends. Study-wide results and caveats: Within tumors, counts of expanded alpha and beta TCRs tracked tumor mutation counts. Alpha and beta chain coverage of tumor T cells was estimated at about 6.6% and 12%, respectively.

This chain joins TRBV7-2 and TRBJ2-3; tentative D call: TRBD2 (6 bases). This clonotype was sampled from a male donor with early-stage non-small cell lung cancer. Sequences were derived from lung tumor tissue, sampled at surgery. The CDR3 spells CASSGDLSTDTQYF. CDR3 nucleotides: TGTGCCAGCAGCGGGGACTTGAGCACAGATACGCAGTATTTT.